The clone carrying this T cell receptor (beta chain) was counted between two and nine times. Its antigen is still unknown. V dropped 2 bases and J dropped 3 bases, with 13 bases sitting between them. Germline assignment: CDR1 WSHSY and CDR2 SAAADI. The CDR3 covers 16 residues. This sample was included in a study of T cells in Graves' hyperthyroidism and ophthalmopathy. Study-level points and caveats: The model predicted ophthalmopathy a median roughly six months before onset. Appearing also in blood were most of the thyroid clonotypes expanded above 0.001.

Amplification of TCR beta CDR3 regions was performed using RNA transcripts as template. With the HTBI primer set, the TCR CDR3 went through a first round of RT-PCR. One entry per CDR3 protein, called by TCRdb with MiXCR from the multiplex PCR reads. This table holds approximately 630,000 distinct CDR3 sequences, 15% to 20% found once. Patients aged 18 to 65 had newly diagnosed hyperthyroidism lasting under 2 months. Diagnoses were established using clinical symptoms, serum thyroxine and TRAb, thyroid ultrasound and orbital computed tomography. Sequenced sample: blood. This TCR was sampled from a woman between 25 and 40 years old with Graves' hyperthyroidism. The V and J genes are TRBV10-2 and TRBJ2-2, with a tentative D call TRBD2 (6 bases). CDR3: CASSEGGGTHTGELFF. DNA for the CDR3: TGCGCCAGCAGTGAGGGGGGAGGAACTCACACCGGGGAGCTGTTTTTT.